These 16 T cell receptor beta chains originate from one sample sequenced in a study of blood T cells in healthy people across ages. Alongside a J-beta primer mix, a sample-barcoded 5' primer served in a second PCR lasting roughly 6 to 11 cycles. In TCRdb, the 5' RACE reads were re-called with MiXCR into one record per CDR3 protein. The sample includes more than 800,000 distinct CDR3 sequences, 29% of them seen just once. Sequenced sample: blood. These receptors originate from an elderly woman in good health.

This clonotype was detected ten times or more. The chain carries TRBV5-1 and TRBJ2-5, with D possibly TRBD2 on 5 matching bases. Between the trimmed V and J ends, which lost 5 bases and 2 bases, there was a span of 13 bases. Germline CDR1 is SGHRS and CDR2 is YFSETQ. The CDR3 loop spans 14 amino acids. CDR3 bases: TGCGCCAGCAGTGTCGGTCTAGCTCAAGAGACCCAGTACTTC. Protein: CASSVGLAQETQYF.

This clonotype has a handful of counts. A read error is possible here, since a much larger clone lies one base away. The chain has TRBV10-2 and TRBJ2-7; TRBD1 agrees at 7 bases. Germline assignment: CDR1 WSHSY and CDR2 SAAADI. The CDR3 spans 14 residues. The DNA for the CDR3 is TGCGCCAGCAGGGAGTCGACAGGGCGGGACGAGCAGTACTTC. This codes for CASRESTGRDEQYF.

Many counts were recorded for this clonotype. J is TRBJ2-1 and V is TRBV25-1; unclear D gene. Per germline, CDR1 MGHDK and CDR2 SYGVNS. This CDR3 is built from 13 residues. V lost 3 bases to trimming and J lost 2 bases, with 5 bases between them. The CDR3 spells CASSDGTYNEQFF. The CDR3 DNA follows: TGTGCCAGCAGTGACGGAACCTACAATGAGCAGTTCTTC. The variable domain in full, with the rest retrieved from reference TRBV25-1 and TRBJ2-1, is EADIYQTPRYLVIGTGKKITLECSQTMGHDKMYWYQQDPGMELHLIHYSYGVNSTEKGDLSSESTVSRIRTEHFPLTLESARPSHTSQYLCASSDGTYNEQFFGPGTRLTVL.

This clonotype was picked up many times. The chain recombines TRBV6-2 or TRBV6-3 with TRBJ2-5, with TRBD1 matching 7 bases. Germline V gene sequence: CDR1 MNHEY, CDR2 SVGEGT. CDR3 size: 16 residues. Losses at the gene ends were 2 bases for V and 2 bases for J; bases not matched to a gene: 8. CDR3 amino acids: CASSYPPGQRQETQYF. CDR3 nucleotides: TGTGCCAGCAGTTACCCCCCGGGACAGCGGCAAGAGACCCAGTACTTC.

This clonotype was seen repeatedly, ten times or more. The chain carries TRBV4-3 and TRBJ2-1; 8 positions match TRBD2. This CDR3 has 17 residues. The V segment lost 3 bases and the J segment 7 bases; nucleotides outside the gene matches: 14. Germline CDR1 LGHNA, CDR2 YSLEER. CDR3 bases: TGCGCCAGCAGCCAGACGCGTATGCGCGGGGGGTGGAATGAGCAGTTCTTC. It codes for CASSQTRMRGGWNEQFF.

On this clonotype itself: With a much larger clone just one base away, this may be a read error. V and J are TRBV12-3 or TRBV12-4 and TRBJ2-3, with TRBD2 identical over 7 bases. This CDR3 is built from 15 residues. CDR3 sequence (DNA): TGTGCCAGCAGTTTTCAGCGGGGTCAAACAGATGCGCAGTATTTT. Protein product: CASSFQRGQTDAQYF.

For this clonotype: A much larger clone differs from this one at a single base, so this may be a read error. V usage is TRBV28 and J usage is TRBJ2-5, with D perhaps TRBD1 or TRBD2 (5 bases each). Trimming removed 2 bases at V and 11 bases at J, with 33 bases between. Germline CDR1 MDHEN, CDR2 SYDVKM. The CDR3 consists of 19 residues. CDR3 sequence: CASSLGPMNLATDYNEQYF. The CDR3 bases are TGTGCCAGCAGTTTAGGCCCCATGAACTTAGCGACAGATTACAATGAGCAGTACTTC. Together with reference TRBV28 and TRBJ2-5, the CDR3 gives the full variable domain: DVKVTQSSRYLVKRTGEKVFLECVQDMDHENMFWYRQDPGLGLRLIYFSYDVKMKEKGDIPEGYSVSREKKERFSLILESASTNQTSMYLCASSLGPMNLATDYNEQYFGPGTRLLVL.

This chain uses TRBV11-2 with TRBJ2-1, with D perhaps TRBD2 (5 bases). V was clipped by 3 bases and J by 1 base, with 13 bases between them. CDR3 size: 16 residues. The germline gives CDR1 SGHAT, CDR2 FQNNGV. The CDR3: CASSFSRTLSYNEQFF. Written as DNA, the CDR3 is TGTGCCAGCAGCTTCTCTCGGACTCTTTCCTACAATGAGCAGTTCTTC.

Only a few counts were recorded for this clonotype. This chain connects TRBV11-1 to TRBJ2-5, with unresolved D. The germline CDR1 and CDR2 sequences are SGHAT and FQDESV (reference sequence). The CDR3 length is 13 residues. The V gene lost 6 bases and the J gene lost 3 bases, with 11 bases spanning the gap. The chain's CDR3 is CASRTFREETQYF. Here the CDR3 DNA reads TGTGCCAGCAGGACATTTCGAGAAGAGACCCAGTACTTC.

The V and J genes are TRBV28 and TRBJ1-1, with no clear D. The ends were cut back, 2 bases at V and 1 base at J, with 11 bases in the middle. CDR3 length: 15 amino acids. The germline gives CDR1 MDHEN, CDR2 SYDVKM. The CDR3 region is CASSLGRNQNTEAFF. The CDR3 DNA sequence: TGTGCCAGCAGTTTAGGACGGAACCAGAACACTGAAGCTTTCTTT.

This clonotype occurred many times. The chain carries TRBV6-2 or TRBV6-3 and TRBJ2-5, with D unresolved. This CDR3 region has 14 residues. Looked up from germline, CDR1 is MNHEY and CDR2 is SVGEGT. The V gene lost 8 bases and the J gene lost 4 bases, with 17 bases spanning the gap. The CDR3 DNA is TGTGCCAGCGGTGCACAGCCCCTAGTAGAGACCCAGTACTTC. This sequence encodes CASGAQPLVETQYF.

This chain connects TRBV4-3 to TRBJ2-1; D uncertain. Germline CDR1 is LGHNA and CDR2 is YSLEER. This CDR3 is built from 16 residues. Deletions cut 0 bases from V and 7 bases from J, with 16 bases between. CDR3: CASSQEPSSVRNEQFF. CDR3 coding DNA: TGCGCCAGCAGCCAAGAACCCTCCTCGGTAAGGAATGAGCAGTTCTTC.

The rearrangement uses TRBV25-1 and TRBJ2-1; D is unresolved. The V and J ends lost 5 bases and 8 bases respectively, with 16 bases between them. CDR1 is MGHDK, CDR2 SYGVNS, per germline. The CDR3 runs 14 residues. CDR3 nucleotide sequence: TGTGCCAGCAGTTCTAGTCTGTCCAATGATGAGCAGTTCTTC. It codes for CASSSSLSNDEQFF.

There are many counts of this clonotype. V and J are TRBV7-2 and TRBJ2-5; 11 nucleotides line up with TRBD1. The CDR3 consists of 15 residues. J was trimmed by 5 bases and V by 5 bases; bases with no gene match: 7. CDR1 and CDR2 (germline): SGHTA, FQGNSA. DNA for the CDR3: TGTGCCAGCAGCCTGGACAGGGGGCGCCTGGAGACCCAGTACTTC. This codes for CASSLDRGRLETQYF.

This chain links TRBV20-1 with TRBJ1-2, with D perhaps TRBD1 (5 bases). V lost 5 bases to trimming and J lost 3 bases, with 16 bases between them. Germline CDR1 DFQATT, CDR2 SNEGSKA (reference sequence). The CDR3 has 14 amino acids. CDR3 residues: CSAQRREGDYGYTF. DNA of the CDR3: TGCAGTGCTCAGAGGCGGGAAGGGGACTATGGCTACACCTTC.

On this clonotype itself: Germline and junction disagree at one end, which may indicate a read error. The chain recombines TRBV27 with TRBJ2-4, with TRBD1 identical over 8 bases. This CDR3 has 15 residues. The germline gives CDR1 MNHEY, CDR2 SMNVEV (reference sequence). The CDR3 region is CASSRQGLAKSIQYF. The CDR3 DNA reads TGTGCCAGCAGCCGACAGGGGCTAGCCAAAAGCATTCAGTACTTC.